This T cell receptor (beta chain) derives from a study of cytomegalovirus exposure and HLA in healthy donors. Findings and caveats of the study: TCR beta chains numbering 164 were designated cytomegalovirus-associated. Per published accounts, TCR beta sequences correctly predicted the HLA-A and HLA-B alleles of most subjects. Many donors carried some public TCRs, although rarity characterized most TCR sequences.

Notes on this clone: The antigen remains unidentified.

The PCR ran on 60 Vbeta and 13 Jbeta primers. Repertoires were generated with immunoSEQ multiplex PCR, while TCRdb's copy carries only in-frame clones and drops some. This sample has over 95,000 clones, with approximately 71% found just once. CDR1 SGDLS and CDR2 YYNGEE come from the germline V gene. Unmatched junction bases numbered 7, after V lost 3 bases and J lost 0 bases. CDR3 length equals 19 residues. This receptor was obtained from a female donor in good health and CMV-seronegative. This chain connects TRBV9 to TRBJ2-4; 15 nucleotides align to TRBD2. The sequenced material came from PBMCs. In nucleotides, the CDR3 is TGTGCCAGCAGCGCCGATGGACTAGCGGGGGGGCTAGCCAAAAACATTCAGTACTTC. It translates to CASSADGLAGGLAKNIQYF. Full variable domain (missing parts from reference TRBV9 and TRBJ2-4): DSGVTQTPKHLITATGQRVTLRCSPRSGDLSVYWYQQSLDQGLQFLIQYYNGEERAKGNILERFSAQQFPDLHSELNLSSLELGDSALYFCASSADGLAGGLAKNIQYFGAGTRLSVL.